This passage covers 27 T cell receptor beta chains from one sample sequenced in a study of cytomegalovirus exposure and HLA in healthy donors. The PCR contained 60 Vbeta and 13 Jbeta primers. TCRdb's table, derived via immunoSEQ multiplex PCR, lists solely in-frame clones and lacks some. The sample shows 110,000 or so clones, 67% of them seen only once. Source material: PBMCs. These receptors originate from a man aged 18 to 30 in good health and CMV-seropositive.

This clone was detected a few times. The CDR3 DNA is TGTGCCAGCAGTGAAGACCGGTATGGTCAGCCCCAGCATTTT. Translation gives CASSEDRYGQPQHF. This chain joins TRBV6-1 and TRBJ1-5, with D unresolved. The CDR3 runs to 14 residues. Looked up from germline, CDR1 is MNHNS and CDR2 is SASEGT. Trimming cost V 1 base and J 6 bases, with 10 bases left between them.

This rearrangement joins TRBV5-1 to TRBJ1-2, with D perhaps matching TRBD1 (6 bases). The CDR3 has 15 residues. The V end was cut by 1 base, the J end by 2 bases, with 12 bases between. Germline-derived CDR1 and CDR2 are SGHRS and YFSETQ. CDR3 sequence: CASSLYGTSNYGYTF. The CDR3 DNA reads as TGCGCCAGCAGCTTGTACGGGACATCCAACTATGGCTACACCTTC.

This clone was observed once. V gene TRBV10-3 combines with J gene TRBJ2-7, with D unclear. The V gene's germline CDR1 is ENHRY and CDR2 SYGVKD. Trimming cost V 5 bases and J 5 bases, with 7 bases left between them. The CDR3 is 11 amino acids. For the CDR3, the DNA is TGTGCCATCAGTCAGGTTGACGAGCAGTACTTC. Translated, it gives CAISQVDEQYF.

J is TRBJ1-1 and V is TRBV19; 8 nucleotides agree with TRBD1. Germline loops: CDR1 LNHDA, CDR2 SQIVND (reference sequence). The CDR3 has 18 amino acids. The V gene end was trimmed by 4 bases and the J gene end by 5 bases; junction bases not matched to a gene: 18. The CDR3 bases are TGTGCCAGTAGTACCCGCGGGGTCCGCACAGGGGGACGAACTGAAGCTTTCTTT. It specifies CASSTRGVRTGGRTEAFF.

The V gene is TRBV9, the J gene TRBJ2-7; TRBD1 aligns across 9 bases. Germline V gene data show CDR1 as SGDLS and CDR2 as YYNGEE. CDR3 length: 16 residues. V lost 2 bases and J lost 3; bases outside the gene matches: 9. For the CDR3, the DNA is TGTGCCAGCAGCGTTCGGCCCACAGGGGGCAGCTACGAGCAGTACTTC. Encoded protein: CASSVRPTGGSYEQYF.

V is TRBV18 and J is TRBJ2-2; tentative D call: TRBD2 (6 bases). V lost 6 bases and J lost 2, with 13 bases in between. This CDR3 contains 15 residues. The germline V gene has CDR1 KGHSH and CDR2 LQKENI. The chain's CDR3 is CASSGRGINTGELFF. CDR3 nucleotides: TGTGCCAGCTCCGGCCGGGGGATAAACACCGGGGAGCTGTTTTTT.

The CDR3 DNA follows: TGTGCCAGCAGACCTAGCGGGGGCTCCTACGAGCAGTACTTC. Its translation is CASRPSGGSYEQYF. The chain recombines TRBV6-1 with TRBJ2-7; 10 bases line up with TRBD2. CDR1 MNHNS and CDR2 SASEGT come from the germline V gene. This CDR3 comprises 14 residues. Germline trimming cut 6 bases from V and 0 bases from J; bases unmatched to any gene: 2.

The genes are TRBV7-3 and TRBJ2-3; TRBD1 agrees at 7 bases. The germline V gene has CDR1 SGHTA and CDR2 FQGTGA. The CDR3 is 13 residues long. Trimming took 4 bases from V and 11 from J; bases not matched to a gene: 9. The CDR3: CASSSNRDSRQYF. CDR3 coding DNA: TGTGCCAGCAGCTCCAACCGGGACAGTAGGCAGTATTTT.

The chain recombines TRBV10-3 with TRBJ1-5, with D hard to call. The CDR3 length is 13 residues. V lost 8 bases and J 0 bases, leaving 8 bases between the germline ends. Per the germline V gene, CDR1 is ENHRY and CDR2 is SYGVKD. The CDR3 region is CAISPSSNQPQHF. The CDR3 DNA reads TGTGCCATCTCTCCGAGTAGCAATCAGCCCCAGCATTTT.

This chain uses TRBV4-1 with TRBJ2-1; 14 nucleotides match TRBD2. The CDR3 has 17 residues. With 1 base clipped from V and 10 bases from J, the junction kept 9 bases outside the gene matches. From germline, CDR1 is MGHRA and CDR2 YSYEKL. CDR3 in DNA: TGCGCCAGCAGCCAAGCCCCGACTAGCGGGGGGGCTAGGGAGCAGTTCTTC. Translated: CASSQAPTSGGAREQFF.

This clone has just one count. The chain has TRBV6-5 and TRBJ2-7; 8 nucleotides align to TRBD1. V trimming: 3 bases; J trimming: 6 bases; junction bases outside the gene matches: 7. CDR3 length: 14 residues. CDR1 is MNHEY, CDR2 SVGAGI, per germline. CDR3 sequence: CASSYGQGAREQYF. CDR3 nucleotides: TGTGCCAGCAGTTATGGGCAGGGGGCTCGCGAGCAGTACTTC.

The CDR3 DNA sequence: TGTGCCAGTAGTATAGACCGGGACAGTCGCTCCTACGAGCAGTACTTC. It yields the protein CASSIDRDSRSYEQYF. The rearrangement joins TRBV19 to TRBJ2-7; 7 nucleotides match TRBD1. V was pared by 0 bases and J by 0 bases, with 5 bases of the junction left unmatched. In germline, CDR1 is LNHDA, CDR2 SQIVND (reference sequence). The CDR3 has 16 amino acids.

This clone was seen a few times. The chain carries TRBV4-1 and TRBJ2-5; 12 positions agree with TRBD2. The V gene end was trimmed by 4 bases and the J gene end by 2 bases; junction bases not matched to a gene: 5. The V gene's germline CDR1 is MGHRA and CDR2 YSYEKL. CDR3 length equals 16 residues. The CDR3 nucleotides read TGCGCCAGCAGCCTAATGACTAGCGGGGGACAAGAGACCCAGTACTTC. It codes for CASSLMTSGGQETQYF.

The genes are TRBV19 and TRBJ1-5, with TRBD1 matching over 10 bases. The germline gives CDR1 LNHDA, CDR2 SQIVND (reference sequence). J was trimmed by 1 base and V by 3 bases; bases with no gene match: 6. The CDR3 covers 17 residues. CDR3 bases: TGTGCCAGTAGTATTAGCGGGACAGGGGCCAGCAATCAGCCCCAGCATTTT. It is translated as CASSISGTGASNQPQHF. Full variable domain (missing parts from reference TRBV19 and TRBJ1-5): DGGITQSPKYLFRKEGQNVTLSCEQNLNHDAMYWYRQDPGQGLRLIYYSQIVNDFQKGDIAEGYSVSREKKESFPLTVTSAQKNPTAFYLCASSISGTGASNQPQHFGDGTRLSIL.

V gene TRBV4-2 combines with J gene TRBJ2-7; D not resolved. Trimming stripped 1 base from V and 5 bases from J, with 15 bases between. The CDR3 has 15 residues. CDR1 is LGHNA and CDR2 is YNFKEQ in the germline V gene. The CDR3 is CASSQVFPSTNEQYF. In nucleotides, the CDR3 is TGTGCCAGCAGCCAAGTATTCCCTAGTACGAACGAGCAGTACTTC.

This rearrangement joins TRBV9 to TRBJ1-2; D not certain. The germline V gene encodes CDR1 SGDLS and CDR2 YYNGEE. The CDR3 length is 13 residues. Deletions cut 4 bases from V and 4 bases from J, with 11 bases between. CDR3 in DNA: TGTGCCAGCAGCCCCAGCTGGGCCTATGGCTACACCTTC. This sequence encodes CASSPSWAYGYTF.

This chain joins TRBV11-2 and TRBJ2-5; TRBD2 matches at 8 bases. The CDR3 length is 15 residues. Losses at the gene ends were 7 bases for V and 5 bases for J; bases not matched to a gene: 12. The germline CDR1 and CDR2 sequences are SGHAT and FQNNGV. CDR3 nucleotide sequence: TGTGCCAGCACCCCCCGGGGGGGTTTTGGGGAGACCCAGTACTTC. Its translation: CASTPRGGFGETQYF. Full variable domain (missing parts from reference TRBV11-2 and TRBJ2-5): EAGVAQSPRYKIIEKRQSVAFWCNPISGHATLYWYQQILGQGPKLLIQFQNNGVVDDSQLPKDRFSAERLKGVDSTLKIQPAKLEDSAVYLCASTPRGGFGETQYFGPGTRLLVL.

This sequence joins TRBV18 and TRBJ2-1, with 14 bases matching TRBD2. Trimming took 6 bases from V and 6 from J; bases not matched to a gene: 16. Germline-derived CDR1 and CDR2 are KGHSH and LQKENI. The CDR3 length is 19 residues. CDR3 DNA: TGTGCCAGCTCCATGACTAGCGGGGGGGCCCTACAGGGGTCCAATGAGCAGTTCTTC. It codes for CASSMTSGGALQGSNEQFF. The full variable domain, in which reference TRBV18 and TRBJ2-1 provide the parts outside the CDR3, is NAGVMQNPRHLVRRRGQEARLRCSPMKGHSHVYWYRQLPEEGLKFMVYLQKENIIDESGMPKERFSAEFPKEGPSILRIQQVVRGDSAAYFCASSMTSGGALQGSNEQFFGPGTRLTVL.

In the case of this clone: The sample carries other DNA sequences with the same CDR3. CDR3 sequence: CARLLAGGPYEQYV. CDR3 coding DNA: TGCGCCAGGTTACTAGCGGGGGGGCCTTACGAGCAGTACGTC. The chain uses TRBV5-1 and TRBJ2-7; TRBD2 agrees at 13 bases. Losses at the gene ends were 8 bases for V and 4 bases for J; bases not matched to a gene: 6. CDR3 size: 14 residues. CDR1 and CDR2 from the germline V gene are SGHRS and YFSETQ.

This clone was seen many times. The chain combines TRBV6-1 with TRBJ2-1; 9 positions match TRBD1. This CDR3 is 15 amino acids long. CDR1 is MNHNS and CDR2 is SASEGT in the germline V gene. With 2 bases clipped from V and 6 bases from J, the junction kept 5 bases outside the gene matches. The CDR3 loop is CASSESTDRGNEQFF. The CDR3 DNA reads TGTGCCAGCAGTGAATCCACGGACAGGGGCAATGAGCAGTTCTTC.

This chain uses TRBV11-3 with TRBJ2-1, with D possibly matching TRBD1 (5 bases). The germline V and J ends were trimmed by 0 bases and 15 bases, with 12 bases remaining between them. CDR3 length equals 12 residues. In germline, CDR1 is SGHNT, CDR2 YENEEA. DNA of the CDR3: TGTGCCAGCAGCTTAGATTCCCAGGGCACGTTCTTC. Translation: CASSLDSQGTFF.

The chain is built from TRBV4-1 and TRBJ1-2, with 7 positions matching TRBD1. Germline V gives CDR1 MGHRA, CDR2 YSYEKL. V lost 5 bases and J lost 2; bases outside the gene matches: 11. The CDR3 totals 16 residues. This CDR3 reads CASSEPGTEKNYGYTF. CDR3 bases: TGCGCCAGCAGCGAACCTGGGACAGAAAAGAACTATGGCTACACCTTC.

The J gene is TRBJ1-2, the V gene TRBV5-1; D possibly corresponds to TRBD1 (5 bases). This CDR3 region has 15 residues. V gave up 0 bases and J gave up 4 bases, with 13 bases separating them. Germline CDR1 reads SGHRS; CDR2 reads YFSETQ. CDR3 in DNA: TGCGCCAGCAGCTTGGCCGGTCAGGGCGGCTATGGCTACACCTTC. Its translation is CASSLAGQGGYGYTF.

This rearrangement joins TRBV10-1 to TRBJ2-1, with TRBD2 identical over 9 bases. Germline CDR1 reads WNHNN; CDR2 reads SYGVQD (reference sequence). The CDR3 has 15 amino acids. The J segment lost 4 bases and the V segment lost 4 bases, leaving 5 bases of the junction unmatched. CDR3 in DNA: TGCGCCAGCAGTGGGCAAGCGGGGGGTTACAATGAGCAGTTCTTC. Encoded protein: CASSGQAGGYNEQFF.

The chain links TRBV25-1 to TRBJ2-1; D perhaps matches TRBD1 (6 bases). Germline CDR1 and CDR2: MGHDK and SYGVNS. Trimming took off 0 bases at V and 10 bases at J, with 7 bases between the two ends. CDR3 length equals 12 residues. The CDR3 loop reads CASSEYGTEQFF. The CDR3 DNA reads as TGTGCCAGCAGTGAATACGGGACAGAGCAGTTCTTC.

The rearrangement links TRBV5-1 to TRBJ2-2, with D possibly being TRBD2 (5 bases). This CDR3 contains 15 residues. Germline assignment: CDR1 SGHRS and CDR2 YFSETQ. V lost 4 bases to trimming and J lost 0 bases, with 10 bases between them. The CDR3 loop reads CASSIIGTNTGELFF. CDR3 sequence (DNA): TGCGCCAGCAGCATCATCGGGACGAACACCGGGGAGCTGTTTTTT.

V and J are TRBV29-1 and TRBJ1-1; possibly TRBD1 for D (5 bases). Trimming took 0 bases from V and 11 from J, leaving 10 bases between them. The CDR3 length is 11 residues. Germline assignment: CDR1 SQVTM and CDR2 ANQGSEA. CDR3 sequence: CSVEEQGGAFF. The CDR3 nucleotides are TGCAGCGTTGAAGAGCAGGGCGGCGCTTTCTTT.